The clone carrying this T cell receptor (beta chain) was recorded many times. Its antigen is not identified. This entry comes from a study of blood T cells in healthy people across ages. Background on the study: About one barcoded beta molecule was captured per two T cells (by template switching).

Broader study findings: Significant beta diversity loss was already apparent by age roughly 40, declining roughly linearly. PBMC samples, being unsorted, prevented any conclusive comparison of naive and antigen-experienced cells. Versus aged donors, long-lived donors had higher diversity and more naive CD4+ cells.

CDR3 size: 13 residues. V lost 4 bases and J lost 9, with 15 bases in between. Germline values: CDR1 KGHDR, CDR2 SFDVKD. Combining a sample-barcoded 5' primer with a J-beta primer mix, a second PCR ran for roughly 7 to 12 cycles. Via MiXCR, TCRdb re-called the 5' RACE reads, giving one row per CDR3 protein. The sample lists 1.5 million to 2 million distinct CDR3 sequences, roughly 30% occurring once. V gene TRBV24-1 combines with J gene TRBJ2-7; no clear D. Sequencing was performed on blood. The sequence was obtained from a woman under 40 in good health. The CDR3 bases are TGTGCCACCAGTGACGCCCTGGGCTCGGTGCAGTACTTC. It translates to CATSDALGSVQYF.